A single sample gave rise to the 25 T cell receptor beta chains below, sequenced in a study of regulatory T cells in long-lasting Graves disease. Arm-PCR of CDR3 regions with iRepertoire HTBI primers generated TCR beta libraries. TCRdb ran MiXCR on the multiplex PCR reads and lists one entry per CDR3 protein. The sample records about 340,000 distinct CDR3 sequences, 15% to 20% being singletons. Time point given: persistent/refractory GD, antithyroid drugs over 5 years with positive TRAb. Scientists built the TCR library using RNA that was extracted from PBMCs. Source: peripheral blood mononuclear cells (PBMCs), taken when the disease was refractory, from a patient treated with antithyroid drugs. The receptors were gathered from a female donor with Graves disease.

This clonotype was seen a handful of times. This may stem from a read error, because a much larger clone lies one nucleotide away. Because it lacks the conserved phenylalanine or tryptophan at the end, this CDR3 is likely a read error. This chain joins TRBV5-5 and TRBJ1-1; tentative D call: TRBD1 (6 bases). Per the germline V gene, CDR1 is SGHKS and CDR2 is YYEKEE (reference sequence). V dropped 4 bases and J dropped 4 bases, with 11 bases sitting between them. This CDR3 is built from 13 residues. The CDR3 loop is CASSAGASTEAFS. The CDR3 nucleotides are TGTGCCAGCAGCGCGGGGGCGTCCACTGAAGCTTTCTCT.

This clonotype appeared many times. This chain joins TRBV4-1 and TRBJ2-5, with D possibly matching TRBD2 (6 bases). CDR3 length: 15 amino acids. Germline loops: CDR1 MGHRA, CDR2 YSYEKL. V was shortened by 3 bases and J by 3 bases, with 14 bases between the two germline ends. The CDR3 bases are TGCGCCAGCAGCCAGGGACTGAGGCACGAAGAGACCCAGTACTTC. This codes for CASSQGLRHEETQYF.

This clonotype was counted only a few times. The gene calls are TRBV7-2 and TRBJ1-4; possible D gene TRBD1, 5 bases. Looked up from germline, CDR1 is SGHTA and CDR2 is FQGNSA. The CDR3 loop spans 15 amino acids. V shed 3 bases and J shed 7 bases, with 15 bases lying between them. The CDR3 DNA is TGTGCCAGCAGCTTCTATCCAGGGCCGGGTGAAAAACTGTTTTTT. It translates to CASSFYPGPGEKLFF.

A word on this clonotype: A far larger clone is just one base off, so this is likely a read error. This chain uses TRBV9 with TRBJ1-1; no firm D call. CDR3 length: 13 amino acids. The V end was cut by 0 bases, the J end by 1 base, with 4 bases between. Germline-derived CDR1 and CDR2 are SGDLS and YYNGEE. This CDR3 reads CASSVDTNTEAFF. In DNA form, the CDR3 reads TGTGCCAGCAGCGTAGATACGAACACTGAAGCTTTCTTT.

This chain uses TRBV6-1 with TRBJ1-5, with unresolved D. The germline gives CDR1 MNHNS, CDR2 SASEGT. The V and J ends lost 2 bases and 5 bases respectively, with 10 bases between them. The CDR3 covers 14 residues. The CDR3 sequence: CASSEYGVHQPQHF. The DNA of the CDR3 is TGTGCCAGCAGTGAATACGGGGTGCATCAGCCCCAGCATTTT.

This clonotype has a count of ten or more. The chain recombines TRBV12-3 or TRBV12-4 with TRBJ2-7; TRBD1 aligns across 8 bases. This CDR3 is built from 18 residues. J was trimmed by 4 bases and V by 1 base; bases with no gene match: 15. CDR3 coding DNA: TGTGCCAGCAGTTTAGGGTTGGTTAGTTCGACAGGGGCTTACGAGCAGTACTTC. Its protein product is CASSLGLVSSTGAYEQYF.

This clonotype was counted many times. The chain is built from TRBV6-1 and TRBJ2-5; no clear D gene. The ends were cut back, 6 bases at V and 5 bases at J, with 13 bases in the middle. Germline CDR1 reads MNHNS; CDR2 reads SASEGT. CDR3 length: 13 residues. Here the CDR3 reads CASRQAASETQYF. The CDR3 region has the DNA TGTGCCAGCAGGCAAGCCGCTTCGGAGACCCAGTACTTC.

This clonotype has at least ten counts. The V call is TRBV2, the J call TRBJ2-6, with TRBD1 identical over 7 bases. V lost 5 bases and J lost 4; bases outside the gene matches: 5. The CDR3 has 15 amino acids. Germline loops: CDR1 SNHLY, CDR2 FYNNEI. CDR3 sequence reads: CASSIGQAGANVLTF. CDR3 nucleotides: TGTGCCAGCAGTATAGGACAGGCCGGGGCCAACGTCCTGACTTTC.

At least ten counts were recorded for this clonotype. The chain recombines TRBV2 with TRBJ1-1; D gene ambiguous. V lost 0 bases to trimming and J lost 1 base, with 6 bases between them. CDR3 size: 14 residues. Germline CDR1 and CDR2: SNHLY and FYNNEI. The CDR3 here is CASSEARRNTEAFF. The CDR3 DNA is TGTGCCAGCAGTGAAGCGCGTCGGAACACTGAAGCTTTCTTT.

In this sample, this clonotype turned up many times. The gene calls are TRBV5-1 and TRBJ1-1, with a tentative D call TRBD1 (6 bases). V lost 0 bases to trimming and J lost 0 bases, with 12 bases between them. CDR1 is SGHRS, CDR2 YFSETQ, per germline. CDR3 length: 16 residues. This CDR3 reads CASSLAPTGLNTEAFF. CDR3 bases: TGCGCCAGCAGCTTGGCTCCCACAGGGCTGAACACTGAAGCTTTCTTT.

A few counts support this clonotype. V usage is TRBV19 and J usage is TRBJ1-5; 8 nucleotides match TRBD1. The V and J ends lost 4 bases and 4 bases, in that order; junction bases with no gene match: 6. Germline CDR1 is LNHDA and CDR2 is SQIVND (reference sequence). This CDR3 spans 15 amino acids. The CDR3 loop is CASSKDRGINQPQHF. In nucleotides, the CDR3 is TGTGCCAGTAGTAAAGACAGGGGAATAAATCAGCCCCAGCATTTT.

This clonotype appeared a few times. This chain connects TRBV5-5 to TRBJ1-2; 7 bases match TRBD1. Germline lookup yields CDR1 SGHKS and CDR2 YYEKEE (reference sequence). The CDR3 spans 16 residues. Trimming took 4 bases from V and 0 from J; bases not matched to a gene: 9. CDR3 bases: TGTGCCAGCAGCCTTACCGGGACAGTGTCTAACTATGGCTACACCTTC. Amino acids: CASSLTGTVSNYGYTF.

Only a few counts were recorded for this clonotype. This sequence joins TRBV5-1 and TRBJ2-1; the D gene is possibly TRBD1 (5 bases). The V gene's germline CDR1 is SGHRS and CDR2 YFSETQ. CDR3 length: 14 amino acids. V lost 3 bases and J lost 6, with 13 bases in between. This CDR3 is CASSSRGASNEQFF. The CDR3 bases are TGCGCCAGCAGCTCCCGTGGGGCAAGCAATGAGCAGTTCTTC.

This clonotype was picked up many times. The rearrangement links TRBV6-1 to TRBJ2-7; 8 positions match TRBD2. J gave up 7 bases and V 8 bases, and 16 bases lay outside the gene matches. This CDR3 spans 15 amino acids. Germline CDR1 is MNHNS and CDR2 is SASEGT. In DNA, the CDR3 is TGTGCCAGCCTGCGGGAGGCAGGGCTCACACGGGAGCAGTACTTC. It yields the protein CASLREAGLTREQYF.

This clonotype was recorded at least ten times. The V call is TRBV6-1, the J call TRBJ2-7, with TRBD1 matching 9 bases. Per germline, CDR1 MNHNS and CDR2 SASEGT. With V trimmed by 6 bases and J by 2 bases, 5 bases remained unmatched. The CDR3 totals 14 residues. The CDR3 DNA is TGTGCCAGCAGCCGCCGGGACAGGGCCTACGAGCAGTACTTC. It is translated as CASSRRDRAYEQYF.

This clonotype was observed a handful of times. At one boundary the junction diverges from the germline segment, which might be a read error. The chain uses TRBV29-1 and TRBJ1-5, with 9 bases fitting TRBD1. Germline CDR1 and CDR2: SQVTM and ANQGSEA. This CDR3 comprises 13 residues. In nucleotides, the CDR3 is TGCAGCGTAGCGGACAGGGGAGGGCAGCCCCGGCATTTT. Residues: CSVADRGGQPRHF.

This clonotype was recorded a few times. This sequence joins TRBV4-2 and TRBJ2-7, with D maybe TRBD1 (5 bases). Per germline, CDR1 LGHNA and CDR2 YNFKEQ. The CDR3 sequence is 16 residues long. V was pared by 0 bases and J by 3 bases, with 15 bases between. CDR3 coding DNA: TGTGCCAGCAGCCAAGATTTGTCCAGGGCAAACTACGAGCAGTACTTC. Its protein product is CASSQDLSRANYEQYF.

This clonotype was observed many times. The chain employs TRBV28 and TRBJ1-1; possible D gene TRBD1, 6 bases. This CDR3 spans 15 amino acids. CDR1 and CDR2 from the germline V gene are MDHEN and SYDVKM. Trimming cost V 2 bases and J 5 bases, with 15 bases left between them. CDR3 DNA: TGTGCCAGCAGTTTAGGGAGGGGGAGGAGGACTGAAGCTTTCTTT. Residues: CASSLGRGRRTEAFF.

V and J are TRBV5-1 and TRBJ2-7; D may be TRBD1 or TRBD2 (5 bases each). Germline V gene data show CDR1 as SGHRS and CDR2 as YFSETQ. Deletions cut 4 bases from V and 4 bases from J, with 18 bases between. There are 15 residues in the CDR3. CDR3 sequence (DNA): TGCGCCAGCAGCCGGGGCCGGGGCGATGATTACGAGCAGTACTTC. Its translation: CASSRGRGDDYEQYF.

In its sample, this clonotype was seen many times. The chain combines TRBV2 with TRBJ1-2; no firm D call. The CDR3 spans 8 residues. The germline V gene has CDR1 SNHLY and CDR2 FYNNEI. V was shortened by 7 bases and J by 6 bases, with 0 bases between the two germline ends. The CDR3 sequence is CASNGYTF. DNA for the CDR3: TGTGCCAGCAATGGCTACACCTTC.

This clonotype was seen many times. The rearrangement links TRBV7-9 to TRBJ1-5; D remains unclear. V was pared by 2 bases and J by 4 bases, with 6 bases between. Germline V lookup: CDR1 SEHNR, CDR2 FQNEAQ (reference sequence). The CDR3 has 13 residues. The CDR3 DNA reads as TGTGCCAGCAGCTTAAACTGGAATCAGCCCCAGCATTTT. This codes for CASSLNWNQPQHF.

This clonotype was seen more than once but under ten times. This chain uses TRBV2 with TRBJ2-7, with 10 bases matching TRBD2. This CDR3 has 16 residues. V shed 2 bases, J shed 7 bases, and the junction held 11 bases outside the gene matches. Germline assignment: CDR1 SNHLY and CDR2 FYNNEI. CDR3 DNA: TGTGCCAGCAGTGAATGGCTAGCGGGGGTTCTGGGGGAGCAGTACTTC. Residues: CASSEWLAGVLGEQYF.

This clonotype has at least ten counts. The chain uses TRBV6-1 and TRBJ1-1; 7 bases line up with TRBD1. The V gene end was trimmed by 8 bases and the J gene end by 0 bases; junction bases not matched to a gene: 3. The CDR3 consists of 13 residues. The germline CDR1 and CDR2 sequences are MNHNS and SASEGT. In nucleotides, the CDR3 is TGTGCCAGCGGGGGACAGATGAACACTGAAGCTTTCTTT. Translating it yields CASGGQMNTEAFF.

Worth noting for this clonotype: This could be a read error, since a much larger clone is one nucleotide away. This chain links TRBV7-9 with TRBJ2-5; a weak D match, TRBD2 (6 bases). CDR3 length: 13 amino acids. Germline assignment: CDR1 SEHNR and CDR2 FQNEAQ (reference sequence). The chain's CDR3 is CASSDWGEEAQYF. The CDR3 bases are TGTGCCAGCAGCGACTGGGGGGAAGAGGCCCAGTACTTC.

This clonotype was seen a handful of times. This chain joins TRBV11-2 and TRBJ2-2, with a weak D call TRBD2 (5 bases). The CDR3 runs 15 residues. V was pared by 8 bases and J by 3 bases, with 16 bases between. Germline loops: CDR1 SGHAT, CDR2 FQNNGV. The CDR3 loop reads CASRPFGEHTGELFF. As DNA, the CDR3 is TGTGCCAGCCGACCCTTCGGGGAGCACACCGGGGAGCTGTTTTTT.